These T cell receptor beta chains were read from a single sample in a study of T-cell reconstitution after alpha-beta-depleted transplantation in children. MiXCR, run by TCRdb on the PCR reads, gives a single entry per CDR3 protein. Among around 400,000 distinct CDR3 sequences, around 21% were seen once, and the ten largest hold over 3.5%. Specimen: PBMCs from the stem cell graft donor, collected from the stem cell graft. The receptors derive from a human donor who donated a stem cell graft to a child with acute myeloid leukemia. Both conserved end residues are part of each CDR3. D genes are given only for firm matches.

d_gene	v_gene	j_gene	CDR3aa
-	TRBV20-1	TRBJ2-1	CSARGRGEPYNEQFF
-	TRBV27	TRBJ1-1	CASSLSVDTEAFF
-	TRBV12-3/TRBV12-4	TRBJ1-2	CASSLSSNYGYTF
-	TRBV2	TRBJ2-1	CASSVYGRNEQFF
TRBD1	TRBV20-1	TRBJ2-5	CSARRQGFQETQYF
-	TRBV3-1	TRBJ2-2	CASRPGVELFF
-	TRBV5-1	TRBJ2-5	CASRDGTALYQETQYF
-	TRBV12-3/TRBV12-4	TRBJ2-6	CASSPVGGANVLTF
-	TRBV7-8	TRBJ2-1	CASSLRTGAANEQFF
-	TRBV12-3/TRBV12-4	TRBJ1-3	CASSLRQSSGNTIYF
-	TRBV20-1	TRBJ2-7	CSARDGTPKAYEQYF
-	TRBV27	TRBJ2-7	CASSWQGSGEQYF
TRBD2	TRBV20-1	TRBJ2-1	CSARGASGREREQFF
-	TRBV20-1	TRBJ1-4	CSARVPGRVVEKLFF
TRBD1	TRBV15	TRBJ1-6	CATSRSVTGTRSPLHF
-	TRBV6-5	TRBJ1-5	CASSYSYRGNQPQHF
-	TRBV20-1	TRBJ1-2	CSARDTEAVGGAGYGYTF
TRBD2	TRBV7-3	TRBJ2-1	CASSLRLAGEGEQFF
-	TRBV12-3/TRBV12-4	TRBJ1-5	CASRPRSNQPQHF
TRBD1	TRBV7-9	TRBJ1-2	CASSWTGKGYTF
TRBD2	TRBV20-1	TRBJ2-3	CSASDAGGTTDTQYF
-	TRBV27	TRBJ2-7	CASSLSAVGAYEQYF
-	TRBV28	TRBJ2-3	CASSPLSGTDTQYF
TRBD1	TRBV6-1	TRBJ1-1	CASTKGTGGGYTEAFF
TRBD2	TRBV20-1	TRBJ2-5	CSARGLAGQETQYF
TRBD2	TRBV6-2/TRBV6-3	TRBJ2-1	CASSKTSGRAEFF
-	TRBV7-2	TRBJ2-5	CASSFSVGVEETQYF
TRBD1	TRBV7-2	TRBJ1-1	CASSLVPGGAGNTEAFF
-	TRBV12-3/TRBV12-4	TRBJ2-7	CASRQGRGEQYF
-	TRBV7-9	TRBJ2-7	CASSLGGVRADSYEQYF
TRBD2	TRBV20-1	TRBJ2-1	CSARDLGLAGASSYNEQFF
-	TRBV4-3	TRBJ2-7	CASSARLRAPDEQYF
-	TRBV12-3/TRBV12-4	TRBJ1-1	CASSVSNTEAFF
TRBD2	TRBV6-5	TRBJ2-7	CASRYLAGTYYEQYF
TRBD2	TRBV5-1	TRBJ2-3	CASSLEASGSTDTQYF
-	TRBV9	TRBJ2-5	CASSPPGASYQETQYF
-	TRBV4-2	TRBJ1-1	CASSQERGRATEAFF
-	TRBV5-1	TRBJ1-2	CASTAGVVGRNGYTF
-	TRBV7-6	TRBJ2-7	CASSLTGKVDEQYF
TRBD1	TRBV28	TRBJ2-7	CASSLHTGGSRQYF
TRBD1	TRBV20-1	TRBJ1-1	CSARANRGSEAFF